The T cell receptor (beta chain) under discussion was sequenced for a study of T cells in narcolepsy. Study summary: Enrolled donors included narcolepsy type 1 or type 2 patients and healthy controls. Broader study findings: Blood of same and different patients, but not healthy controls, reportedly held recurring autoreactive clonotypes. Comparing one patient's CSF and blood CD4+ clonotypes highlighted HCRT- and TRIB2-specific autoreactive clonotypes.

Trimming removed 1 base at V and 0 bases at J, with 17 bases between. Germline CDR1 and CDR2: LNHNV and YYDKDF (reference sequence). The CDR3 consists of 18 residues. As to this clone: Its antigen is not known.

Assay: immunoSEQ multiplex PCR; the TCRdb copy retains only in-frame clones and omits some. The sample holds under 25,000 clones, just under 85% seen once. The V and J genes are TRBV15 and TRBJ2-3, with D possibly matching TRBD1 (6 bases). Sequenced: CD45RA- memory CD4+ T cells from PBMCs. The receptor's source is a human donor with narcolepsy. The CDR3 reads CATSRGDRPRLSTDTQYF. The CDR3 DNA is TGTGCCACCAGCAGAGGAGACAGGCCGCGTCTTAGCACAGATACGCAGTATTTT.